These 5 T cell receptor beta chains were all obtained from the same sample, sequenced in a study of regulatory T cells in long-lasting Graves disease. Noted time point: newly diagnosed GD, antithyroid drugs for less than 3 months. From PBMCs, RNA was extracted and then used to make the TCR library. Library construction for TCR beta used iRepertoire HTBI primers and Arm-PCR of CDR3 regions. TCRdb reanalysed the multiplex PCR reads using MiXCR and keeps one entry per CDR3 protein. This sample has hundreds of thousands of distinct CDR3 sequences, with roughly 14% found just once. The sample was also linked to a second study, of T cells in Graves' hyperthyroidism and ophthalmopathy.

The sample in question was peripheral blood mononuclear cells (PBMCs), obtained at new diagnosis, from a patient treated with antithyroid drugs. The receptors here all came from a man aged 30-40 years with Graves disease.

This clonotype was counted ten times or more. The chain recombines TRBV11-3 with TRBJ1-5, with D possibly TRBD1 on 6 matching bases. Germline V gene lookup returns CDR1 SGHNT and CDR2 YENEEA. The CDR3 length is 15 residues. Trimming removed 9 bases from V and 4 bases from J, with 19 bases in between. DNA for the CDR3: TGTGCCAGAAGAAACACGAGGGGGGGGAATCAGCCCCAGCATTTT. It specifies CARRNTRGGNQPQHF. Complete variable domain (other parts from reference TRBV11-3 and TRBJ1-5): EAGVVQSPRYKIIEKKQPVAFWCNPISGHNTLYWYLQNLGQGPELLIRYENEEAVDDSQLPKDRFSAERLKGVDSTLKIQPAELGDSAVYLCARRNTRGGNQPQHFGDGTRLSIL.

This clonotype has a handful of counts. The rearrangement uses TRBV20-1 and TRBJ1-1, with 7 nucleotides matching TRBD1. The germline V gene encodes CDR1 DFQATT and CDR2 SNEGSKA (reference sequence). There are 13 residues in the CDR3. V lost 4 bases to trimming and J lost 3 bases; unmatched junction nucleotides: 5. The CDR3 region is CSATDRDDTEAFF. In nucleotides, the CDR3 is TGCAGTGCTACCGACAGGGATGACACTGAAGCTTTCTTT.

The genes are TRBV19 and TRBJ2-7; 8 nucleotides align to TRBD2. The CDR3 loop spans 14 amino acids. V lost 3 bases, J lost 0 bases, and 1 base stayed unmatched. CDR1 LNHDA and CDR2 SQIVND come from the germline V gene (reference sequence). The CDR3 region has the DNA TGTGCCAGTAGTATTAGCGGGAACTCCTACGAGCAGTACTTC. It translates to CASSISGNSYEQYF.

There are many counts of this clonotype. The genes are TRBV6-2 or TRBV6-3 and TRBJ2-1; the D is unclear. CDR3 length: 14 amino acids. Per the germline V gene, CDR1 is MNHEY and CDR2 is SVGEGT. V was pared by 7 bases and J by 9 bases, with 19 bases between. The CDR3 region has the DNA TGTGCCAGCACCTCCTCAAGCTCTCACCGTGAGCAGTTCTTC. Protein product: CASTSSSSHREQFF.

The chain uses TRBV30 and TRBJ2-6; D gene uncertain. CDR3 size: 15 residues. In germline, CDR1 is GTSNPN, CDR2 SVGIG (reference sequence). V lost 5 bases and J lost 2, with 13 bases in between. The CDR3 here is CAWRAVGAGANVLTF. In DNA form, the CDR3 reads TGTGCCTGGCGGGCAGTGGGCGCTGGGGCCAACGTCCTGACTTTC.